A selection of T cell receptor beta chains follows, all from one sample in a study of cytomegalovirus exposure and HLA in healthy donors. The data were produced by immunoSEQ multiplex PCR, yet TCRdb's version contains in-frame clones alone and is incomplete. The table records more than 95,000 clones, roughly 74% of them present only once. Source material: PBMCs. The origin of the receptors is a woman aged 65 to 85 in good health and CMV-seropositive. The conserved cysteine and the conserved F or W are not part of the CDR3 here. Each record gives: V gene, CDR3 protein.

V gene: TRBV5-1; CDR3 protein: ASSLGGQAELLH
V gene: TRBV7-9; CDR3 protein: SSEMNTEAF
V gene: TRBV7-6; CDR3 protein: ASSSGTDSGYEQY
V gene: TRBV6-5; CDR3 protein: ASSAPGQGVVY
V gene: TRBV28; CDR3 protein: ASSAPPDRVSETQY
V gene: TRBV30; CDR3 protein: ALRLGKLF
V gene: TRBV19; CDR3 protein: ASSMGSTSGRAKTQY
V gene: TRBV7-9; CDR3 protein: ASSSGTGDSPLH
V gene: TRBV6-1; CDR3 protein: ASSEQGGGAGGYT
V gene: TRBV5-5; CDR3 protein: ASSPTGTVGNEQF
V gene: TRBV18; CDR3 protein: ASSRGQGMNTEAF
V gene: TRBV11-2; CDR3 protein: ASSDSGGYNEQF
V gene: TRBV2; CDR3 protein: ASSGQGAANEKLF
V gene: TRBV7-2; CDR3 protein: ASSPSQGNYGYT
V gene: TRBV5-5; CDR3 protein: ASSLFQGAIETQY
V gene: TRBV4-1; CDR3 protein: ASSQDPVSVQY
V gene: TRBV5-1; CDR3 protein: ASRPGQSYEQY
V gene: TRBV2; CDR3 protein: ASSPTGSPYEQY
V gene: TRBV19; CDR3 protein: ASTLQGARTEAF
V gene: TRBV6-5; CDR3 protein: ASTPDRAVYGYT
V gene: TRBV9; CDR3 protein: ASSVGVSGRTGELF
V gene: TRBV5-1; CDR3 protein: ASSPGASGPHAPEF
V gene: TRBV9; CDR3 protein: ASSGAQGAYGYT
V gene: TRBV28; CDR3 protein: ASMRQGTDTQY
V gene: TRBV7-3; CDR3 protein: ASSYSGGASPDTQY
V gene: TRBV28; CDR3 protein: ASRTGSDTQY
V gene: TRBV29-1; CDR3 protein: SVSAQTYEQY
V gene: TRBV4-2; CDR3 protein: ASSQDGLNTEAF
V gene: TRBV30; CDR3 protein: AWRGDKAYEQY
V gene: TRBV29-1; CDR3 protein: SVESGSLSSYEQY